This entry features one T cell receptor beta chain sequence. What it recognizes is unknown. Profiled with immunoSEQ multiplex PCR; TCRdb holds only in-frame clones, not every one. Counted here are about 25,000 clones, over 85% occurring once; the ten biggest clones make up 0.8% to 0.85%. This sample was included in a study of graft-versus-host responses after intestinal transplantation. At the level of the study: Each patient got anti-thymocyte globulin induction, then tacrolimus and steroids for two to four years. Overall study results and limits: Clonal ratios of graft-versus-host to host-versus-graft in allografts were high for patients exhibiting graft-donor T cell macrochimerism. The authors found GvH clones in recipient marrow, some appearing first in ileum or blood.

Germline V gene sequence: CDR1 MNHEY, CDR2 SVGAGI. V was clipped by 2 bases and J by 2 bases, with 7 bases between them. This CDR3 contains 13 residues. The sequencing used PBMCs, collected nearly 31 days after intestinal transplant. This sequence originates from a human patient who received an intestinal transplant, so some T cells may come from the graft donor. This chain uses TRBV6-5 with TRBJ2-7; D is unclear. The CDR3 loop reads CASSYGVTYEQYF. The CDR3 DNA reads as TGTGCCAGCAGTTACGGGGTTACCTACGAGCAGTACTTC.